These 13 T cell receptor beta chains share one sample of origin, sequenced in a study of blood T cells in healthy people across ages. A second PCR, run for 7 to 11 cycles, used a sample-barcoded 5' primer plus a J-beta primer mix. Each CDR3 protein gets one entry after TCRdb re-called the 5' RACE reads with MiXCR. Here the sample spans a few hundred thousand distinct CDR3 sequences, 27% being singletons. The sequencing sample was made of blood. Source of these receptors: a woman in her 70s in good health.

This clonotype has a handful of counts. CDR3 coding DNA: TGCAGCGTGGTTGGTTCCGGAGAGACCCAGTACTTC. The encoded protein is CSVVGSGETQYF. The V gene is TRBV29-1, the J gene TRBJ2-5; D is uncertain. The germline V gene has CDR1 SQVTM and CDR2 ANQGSEA. The CDR3 extends over 12 amino acids. Trimming stripped 6 bases from V and 4 bases from J, with 12 bases between.

Details on this clonotype: The CDR3 does not close with the conserved phenylalanine or tryptophan, likely indicating a read error. This chain uses TRBV5-1 with TRBJ1-2, with D possibly being TRBD1 (6 bases). This CDR3 comprises 13 residues. CDR1 SGHRS and CDR2 YFSETQ come from the germline V gene. Trimming took off 1 base at V and 7 bases at J, with 11 bases between the two ends. DNA of the CDR3: TGCGCCAGCAGCTTGACAGGGAATTGTGGCTACACCCTC. As protein: CASSLTGNCGYTL.

This clonotype was seen many times. The chain uses TRBV6-1 and TRBJ2-1, with 11 positions matching TRBD2. V trimming: 8 bases; J trimming: 6 bases; junction bases outside the gene matches: 9. CDR3 length equals 15 residues. Germline CDR1 reads MNHNS; CDR2 reads SASEGT. CDR3 residues: CASSLGSGGANEQFF. The CDR3 DNA reads TGTGCCAGCTCCCTAGGTAGCGGGGGGGCCAATGAGCAGTTCTTC.

This clonotype was found a few times. The CDR3 loop is CAISPGGGGYTF. The CDR3 DNA reads as TGTGCCATCAGCCCAGGGGGCGGTGGCTACACCTTC. The rearrangement joins TRBV10-3 to TRBJ1-2; TRBD1 matches 8 bases. The CDR3 loop spans 12 amino acids. Germline CDR1 and CDR2: ENHRY and SYGVKD. V was pared by 6 bases and J by 7 bases, with 4 bases of the junction left unmatched.

This chain links TRBV7-2 with TRBJ1-2, with D maybe TRBD1 (5 bases). Germline lookup yields CDR1 SGHTA and CDR2 FQGNSA. V was shortened by 5 bases and J by 4 bases, with 17 bases between the two germline ends. The CDR3 covers 15 residues. The DNA of the CDR3 is TGTGCCAGCAGCCTCTCGGGACGACAACTCTATGGCTACACCTTC. Its translation is CASSLSGRQLYGYTF.

This clonotype was counted only a few times. The rearrangement links TRBV6-6 to TRBJ1-2, with D possibly being TRBD1 (6 bases). Between the trimmed V and J ends, which lost 5 bases and 4 bases, there was a span of 17 bases. This CDR3 comprises 15 residues. The germline gives CDR1 MNHNY, CDR2 SVGAGI (reference sequence). CDR3 coding DNA: TGTGCCAGCAGTCAAGGGGGTTTAAAGGGCTATGGCTACACCTTC. As protein: CASSQGGLKGYGYTF.

The chain has TRBV29-1 and TRBJ2-5, with D unclear. V lost 3 bases and J 5 bases, leaving 13 bases between the germline ends. Germline CDR1 is SQVTM and CDR2 is ANQGSEA. This CDR3 has 13 amino acids. CDR3 in DNA: TGCAGCGTTGATGCCATCTCATCCGAGACCCAGTACTTC. Translated, it gives CSVDAISSETQYF.

This chain connects TRBV7-2 to TRBJ2-7; no clear D gene. CDR1 and CDR2 (germline): SGHTA, FQGNSA. The CDR3 is made up of 14 amino acids. Trimming shortened V by 5 bases and J by 0 bases, and 11 bases separated the two germline ends. The CDR3 here is CASSQTPSSYEQYF. The CDR3 DNA follows: TGTGCCAGCAGCCAAACTCCTAGCTCCTACGAGCAGTACTTC.

This clonotype was seen a few times. This chain connects TRBV4-3 to TRBJ2-6; 9 nucleotides line up with TRBD1. V dropped 5 bases and J dropped 2; count of bases not matched to a gene: 1. The CDR3 extends over 15 amino acids. Germline assignment: CDR1 LGHNA and CDR2 YSLEER. In nucleotides, the CDR3 is TGCGCCAGCAGCGGGGACAGGGCTGGGGCCAACGTCCTGACTTTC. Translating it yields CASSGDRAGANVLTF.

The rearrangement links TRBV21-1 to TRBJ2-3; the table's D call, TRBD2, was not checked against the DNA. TRBV21-1 is shown as a pseudogene. The CDR3 sequence is 17 residues long. CDR3 residues: CASSLAGTSGLTDTQYF. The CDR3 bases are TGTGCCAGCAGCCTGGCCGGGACTAGCGGACTCACAGATACGCAGTATTTT.

The CDR3 loop reads CASSSQTFYEQYF. In DNA form, the CDR3 reads TGTGCCAGCAGTTCCCAAACCTTTTACGAGCAGTACTTC. This chain links TRBV6-6 with TRBJ2-7; D remains ambiguous. V gave up 4 bases and J gave up 4 bases, with 11 bases separating them. In germline, CDR1 is MNHNY, CDR2 SVGAGI (reference sequence). The CDR3 has 13 residues.

This sequence joins TRBV9 and TRBJ2-1; tentative D call: TRBD1 (6 bases). CDR3 size: 17 residues. V was shortened by 0 bases and J by 7 bases, with 20 bases between the two germline ends. Germline values: CDR1 SGDLS, CDR2 YYNGEE. The CDR3: CASSVEGDGVGRNEQFF. The CDR3, as DNA: TGTGCCAGCAGCGTAGAGGGGGATGGGGTTGGTCGGAATGAGCAGTTCTTC.

This clonotype was seen a handful of times. At one end, the junction sequence differs from germline, possibly due to a read error. V and J are TRBV5-6 and TRBJ2-3, with 10 nucleotides matching TRBD2. The CDR3 sequence is 18 residues long. CDR1 and CDR2 from the germline V gene are SGHDT and YYEEEE. This chain's CDR3 is CASSSELAGSPSTATQYF. DNA for the CDR3: TGTGCCAGCAGCTCGGAACTAGCGGGGTCCCCTAGCACAGCTACGCAGTATTTT.